These T cell receptor beta chains were read from a single sample in a study of T-cell memory formation after mild COVID-19. TCRdb recomputed calls from the 5' RACE reads with MiXCR, one row per CDR3 protein. The table has 380,000 or so distinct CDR3 sequences, 13% to 15% seen once. Sequences were obtained from PBMCs or a T cell subset sorted from them (not recorded which). Source of these receptors: a man aged 18 to 30 who had mild COVID-19 (a few samples of this study predate the infection). Cell type and time point are not known. Each CDR3 is given with its conserved first and last residue. Only some rows state a clone size, as once, few, many or a class for expanded clones.

TRBV6-2/TRBV6-3	-	TRBJ1-5	CASSYPRDQPQHF
TRBV5-5	-	TRBJ2-3	CASSYSSGGGTDTQYF
TRBV12-3/TRBV12-4	few	TRBJ2-3	CASTSAGGTDTQYF
TRBV5-1	-	TRBJ1-1	CASSLLRTAEAFF
TRBV7-9	many	TRBJ1-1	CASSPRAQNTEAFF
TRBV7-6	few	TRBJ2-1	CASSAGPGHEQFF
TRBV5-4	-	TRBJ2-5	CASSLFAPSETQYF
TRBV19	-	TRBJ2-3	CASTSGGGDTQYF
TRBV27	-	TRBJ2-2	CASSLVGGYTGELFF
TRBV5-1	few	TRBJ2-5	CASSAGLEETQYF
TRBV6-5	many	TRBJ2-5	CASSLDRVKTQYF
TRBV7-9	-	TRBJ1-1	CASSSREYTEAFF
TRBV13	-	TRBJ1-6	CASSLQGASYNSPLHF